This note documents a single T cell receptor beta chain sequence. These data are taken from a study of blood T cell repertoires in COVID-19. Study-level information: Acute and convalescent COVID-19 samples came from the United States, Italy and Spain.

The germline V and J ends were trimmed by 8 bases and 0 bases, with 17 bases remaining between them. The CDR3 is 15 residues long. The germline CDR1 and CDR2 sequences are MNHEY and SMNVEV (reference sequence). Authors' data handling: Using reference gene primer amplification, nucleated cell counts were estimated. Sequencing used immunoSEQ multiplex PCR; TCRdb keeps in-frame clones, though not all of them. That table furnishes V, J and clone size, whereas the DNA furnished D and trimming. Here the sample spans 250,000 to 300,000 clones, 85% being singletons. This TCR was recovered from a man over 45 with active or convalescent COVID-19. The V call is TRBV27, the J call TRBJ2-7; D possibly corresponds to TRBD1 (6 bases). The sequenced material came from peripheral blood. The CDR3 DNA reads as TGTGCCAGCGGATACGGGACACCTATCTCCTACGAGCAGTACTTC. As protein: CASGYGTPISYEQYF.